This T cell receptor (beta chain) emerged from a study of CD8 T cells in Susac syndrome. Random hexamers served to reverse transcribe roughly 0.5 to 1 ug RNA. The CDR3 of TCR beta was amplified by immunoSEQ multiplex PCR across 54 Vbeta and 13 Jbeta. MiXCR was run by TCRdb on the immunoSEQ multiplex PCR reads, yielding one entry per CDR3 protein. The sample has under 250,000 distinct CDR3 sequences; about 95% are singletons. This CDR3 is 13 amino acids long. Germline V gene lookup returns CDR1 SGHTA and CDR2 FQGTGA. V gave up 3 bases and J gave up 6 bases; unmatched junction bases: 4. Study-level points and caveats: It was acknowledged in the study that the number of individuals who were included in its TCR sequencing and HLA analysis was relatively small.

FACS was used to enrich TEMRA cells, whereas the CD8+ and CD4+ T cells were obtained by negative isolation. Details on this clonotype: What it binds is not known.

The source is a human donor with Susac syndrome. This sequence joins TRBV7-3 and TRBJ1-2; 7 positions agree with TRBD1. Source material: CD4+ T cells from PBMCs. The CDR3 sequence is CASSFPGTDGYTF. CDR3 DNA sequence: TGTGCCAGCAGCTTCCCGGGGACAGATGGCTACACCTTC.